This TCR beta chain was recorded in a study of blood T cell repertoires in COVID-19. At the level of the study: Donors in the United States, Italy and Spain gave samples during acute or convalescent COVID-19. In each case, the material was cDNA or gDNA derived from T cells, B-cell-depleted T cells, or PBMCs.

The V gene's germline CDR1 is SGDLS and CDR2 YYNGEE. The CDR3 contains 13 residues. The V and J ends lost 0 bases and 6 bases respectively, with 10 bases between them. As processed by the authors: From reference gene primer amplification, estimates of nucleated cell counts were derived. Assay: immunoSEQ multiplex PCR; the TCRdb copy retains only in-frame clones and omits some. The V and J calls and clone size come from that table; D and trimming were worked out from the DNA. The sample shows around 72,000 clones, approximately 89% of them seen only once. This clone appeared a few times. The J gene is TRBJ2-7, the V gene TRBV9, with TRBD1 as a possible D gene (6 bases). Input material: peripheral blood. The source of this sequence is a woman between 70 and 85 years old with acute or convalescent COVID-19. CDR3 bases: TGTGCCAGCAGCGTAGGGCACAGGGCCGAGCAGTACTTC. Protein sequence: CASSVGHRAEQYF.